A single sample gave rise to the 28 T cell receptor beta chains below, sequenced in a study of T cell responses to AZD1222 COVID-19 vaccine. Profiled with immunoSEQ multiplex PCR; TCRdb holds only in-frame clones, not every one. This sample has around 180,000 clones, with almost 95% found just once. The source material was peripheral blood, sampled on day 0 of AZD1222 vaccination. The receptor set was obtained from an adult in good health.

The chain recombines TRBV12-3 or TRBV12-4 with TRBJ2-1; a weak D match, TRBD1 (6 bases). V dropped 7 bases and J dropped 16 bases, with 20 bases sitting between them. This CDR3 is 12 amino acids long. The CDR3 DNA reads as TGTGCCAGCAACTTCCTAGGACAGCTTCTCTTCTTC. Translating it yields CASNFLGQLLFF.

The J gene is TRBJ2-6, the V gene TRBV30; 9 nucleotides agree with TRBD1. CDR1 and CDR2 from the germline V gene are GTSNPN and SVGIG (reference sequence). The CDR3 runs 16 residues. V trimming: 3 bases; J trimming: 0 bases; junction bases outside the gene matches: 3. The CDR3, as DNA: TGTGCCTGGAGGGGACAGGGAAACTCTGGGGCCAACGTCCTGACTTTC. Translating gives CAWRGQGNSGANVLTF.

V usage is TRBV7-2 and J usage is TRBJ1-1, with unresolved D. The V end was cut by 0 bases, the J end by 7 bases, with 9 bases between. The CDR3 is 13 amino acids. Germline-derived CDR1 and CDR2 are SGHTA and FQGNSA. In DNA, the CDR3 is TGTGCCAGCAGCTTAGCCGGCGTCTATGAAGCTTTCTTT. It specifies CASSLAGVYEAFF. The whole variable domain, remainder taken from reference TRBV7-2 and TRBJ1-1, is GAGVSQSPSNKVTEKGKDVELRCDPISGHTALYWYRQSLGQGLEFLIYFQGNSAPDKSGLPSDRFSAERTGGSVSTLTIQRTQQEDSAVYLCASSLAGVYEAFFGQGTRLTVV.

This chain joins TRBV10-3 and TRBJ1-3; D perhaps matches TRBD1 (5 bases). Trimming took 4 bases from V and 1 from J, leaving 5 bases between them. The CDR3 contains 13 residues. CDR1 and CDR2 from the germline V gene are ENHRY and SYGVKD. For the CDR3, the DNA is TGTGCCATCAGTGGGGGGTCTGGAAACACCATATATTTT. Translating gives CAISGGSGNTIYF.

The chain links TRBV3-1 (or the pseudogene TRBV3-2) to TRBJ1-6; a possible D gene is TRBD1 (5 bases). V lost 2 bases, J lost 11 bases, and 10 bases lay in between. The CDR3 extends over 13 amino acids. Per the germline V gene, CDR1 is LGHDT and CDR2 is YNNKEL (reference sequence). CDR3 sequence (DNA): TGTGCCAGCAGCCAAAGCCAGGGAACACCCCTCCACTTT. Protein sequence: CASSQSQGTPLHF.

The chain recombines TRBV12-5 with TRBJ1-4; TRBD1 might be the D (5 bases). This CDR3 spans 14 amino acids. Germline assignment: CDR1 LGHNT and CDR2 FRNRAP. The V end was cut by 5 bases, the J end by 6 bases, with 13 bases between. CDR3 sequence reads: CASGPDSVDEKLFF. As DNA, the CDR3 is TGTGCTAGTGGTCCAGACAGCGTAGATGAAAAACTGTTTTTT. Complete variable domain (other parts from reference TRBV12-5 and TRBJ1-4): DARVTQTPRHKVTEMGQEVTMRCQPILGHNTVFWYRQTMMQGLELLAYFRNRAPLDDSGMPKDRFSAEMPDATLATLKIQPSEPRDSAVYFCASGPDSVDEKLFFGSGTQLSVL.

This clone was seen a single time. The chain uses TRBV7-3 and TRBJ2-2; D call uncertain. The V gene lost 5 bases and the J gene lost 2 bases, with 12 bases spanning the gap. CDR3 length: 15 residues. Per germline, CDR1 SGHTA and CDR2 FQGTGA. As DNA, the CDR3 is TGTGCCAGCAGCCCACAGCCAGACAACACCGGGGAGCTGTTTTTT. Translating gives CASSPQPDNTGELFF.

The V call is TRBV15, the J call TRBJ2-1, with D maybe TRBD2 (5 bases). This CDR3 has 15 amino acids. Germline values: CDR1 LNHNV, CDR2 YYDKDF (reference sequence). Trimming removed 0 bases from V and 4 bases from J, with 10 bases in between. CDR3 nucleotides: TGTGCCACCAGCAGAGAAAGCAGCGGATACAATGAGCAGTTCTTC. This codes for CATSRESSGYNEQFF.

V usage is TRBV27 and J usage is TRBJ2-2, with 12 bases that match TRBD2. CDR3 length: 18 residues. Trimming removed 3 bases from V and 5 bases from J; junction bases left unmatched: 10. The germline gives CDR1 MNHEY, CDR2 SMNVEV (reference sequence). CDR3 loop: CASSFMETSGSGTGELFF. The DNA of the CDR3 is TGTGCCAGCAGTTTTATGGAGACTAGCGGGAGTGGGACCGGGGAGCTGTTTTTT.

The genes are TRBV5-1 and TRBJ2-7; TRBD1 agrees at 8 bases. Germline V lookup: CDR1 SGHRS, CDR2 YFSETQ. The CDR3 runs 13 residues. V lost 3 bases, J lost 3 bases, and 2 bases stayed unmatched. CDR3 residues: CASSSGTGYEQYV. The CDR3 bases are TGCGCCAGCAGCTCAGGGACAGGCTACGAGCAGTACGTC.

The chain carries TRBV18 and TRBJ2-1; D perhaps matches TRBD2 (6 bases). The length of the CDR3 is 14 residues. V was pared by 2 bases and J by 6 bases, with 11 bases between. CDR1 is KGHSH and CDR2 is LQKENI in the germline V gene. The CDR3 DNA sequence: TGTGCCAGCTCACCAGGCGGGATCGTCAATGAGCAGTTCTTC. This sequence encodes CASSPGGIVNEQFF. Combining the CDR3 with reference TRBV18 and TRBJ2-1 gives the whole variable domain NAGVMQNPRHLVRRRGQEARLRCSPMKGHSHVYWYRQLPEEGLKFMVYLQKENIIDESGMPKERFSAEFPKEGPSILRIQQVVRGDSAAYFCASSPGGIVNEQFFGPGTRLTVL.

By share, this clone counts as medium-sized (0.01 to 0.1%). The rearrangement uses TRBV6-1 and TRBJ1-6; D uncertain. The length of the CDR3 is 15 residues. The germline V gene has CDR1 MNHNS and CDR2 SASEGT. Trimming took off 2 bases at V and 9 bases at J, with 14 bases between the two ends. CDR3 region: CASSERLDTPSPLHF. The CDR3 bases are TGTGCCAGCAGTGAAAGACTTGACACCCCTTCACCCCTCCACTTT.

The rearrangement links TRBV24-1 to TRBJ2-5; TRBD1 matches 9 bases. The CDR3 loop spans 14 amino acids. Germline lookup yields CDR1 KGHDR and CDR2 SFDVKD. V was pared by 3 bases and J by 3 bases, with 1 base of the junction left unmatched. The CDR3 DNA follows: TGTGCCACCAGTGATGGGGACAGGGAAGAGACCCAGTACTTC. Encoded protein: CATSDGDREETQYF.

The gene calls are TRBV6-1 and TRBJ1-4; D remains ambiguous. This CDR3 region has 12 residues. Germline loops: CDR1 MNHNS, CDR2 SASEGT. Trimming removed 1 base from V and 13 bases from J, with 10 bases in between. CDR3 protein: CASSEGGERLFF. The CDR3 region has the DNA TGTGCCAGCAGTGAAGGGGGTGAGAGACTGTTTTTT.

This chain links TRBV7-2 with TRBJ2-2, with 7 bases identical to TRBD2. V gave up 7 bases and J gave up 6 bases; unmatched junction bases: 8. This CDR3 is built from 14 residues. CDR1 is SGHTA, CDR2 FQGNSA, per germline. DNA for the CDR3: TGTGCCAGCACAGGTAGCGGGCGTTCCGGGGAGCTGTTTTTT. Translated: CASTGSGRSGELFF.

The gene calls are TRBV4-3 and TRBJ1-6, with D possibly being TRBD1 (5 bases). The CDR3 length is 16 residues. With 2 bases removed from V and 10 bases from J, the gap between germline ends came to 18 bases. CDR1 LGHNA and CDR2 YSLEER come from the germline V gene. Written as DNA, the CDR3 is TGCGCCAGCAGCCAAACCGCGGGCGACAGCCCATCACCCCTCCACTTT. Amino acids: CASSQTAGDSPSPLHF.

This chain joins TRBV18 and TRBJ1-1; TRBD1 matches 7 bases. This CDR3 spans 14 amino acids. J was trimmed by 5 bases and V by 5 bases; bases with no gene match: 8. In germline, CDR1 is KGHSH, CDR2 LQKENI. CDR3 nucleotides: TGTGCCAGCTCATCAAGTGACAGGGAAACTGAAGCTTTCTTT. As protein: CASSSSDRETEAFF.

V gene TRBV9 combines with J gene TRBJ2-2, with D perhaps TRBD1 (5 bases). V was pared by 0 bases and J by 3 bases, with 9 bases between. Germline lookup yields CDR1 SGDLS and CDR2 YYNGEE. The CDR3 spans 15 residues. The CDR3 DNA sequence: TGTGCCAGCAGCGTAGTAGGGGCGGACACCGGGGAGCTGTTTTTT. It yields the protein CASSVVGADTGELFF.

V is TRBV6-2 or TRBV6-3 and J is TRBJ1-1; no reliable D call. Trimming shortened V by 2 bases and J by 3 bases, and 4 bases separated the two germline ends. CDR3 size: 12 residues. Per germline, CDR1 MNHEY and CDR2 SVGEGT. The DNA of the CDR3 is TGTGCCAGCAGTTACAGTTACACTGAAGCTTTCTTT. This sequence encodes CASSYSYTEAFF.

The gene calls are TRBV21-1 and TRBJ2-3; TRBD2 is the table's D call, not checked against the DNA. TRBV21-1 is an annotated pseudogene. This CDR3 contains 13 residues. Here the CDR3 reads CASEGGSRDTQYF. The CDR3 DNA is TGTGCCAGCGAGGGGGGGAGTCGGGATACGCAGTATTTT.

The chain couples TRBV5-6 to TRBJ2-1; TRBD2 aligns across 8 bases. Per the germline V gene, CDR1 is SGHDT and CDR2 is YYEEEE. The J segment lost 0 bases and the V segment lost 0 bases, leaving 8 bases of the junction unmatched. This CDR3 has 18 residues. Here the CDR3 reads CASSLEASGPPSYNEQFF. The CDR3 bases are TGTGCCAGCAGCTTGGAGGCTAGCGGGCCCCCCTCCTACAATGAGCAGTTCTTC.

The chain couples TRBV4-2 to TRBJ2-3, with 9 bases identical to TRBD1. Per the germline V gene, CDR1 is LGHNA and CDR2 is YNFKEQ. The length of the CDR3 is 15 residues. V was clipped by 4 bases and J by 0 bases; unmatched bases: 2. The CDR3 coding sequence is TGTGCCAGCAGCCGGGACAGGGAGAGCACAGATACGCAGTATTTT. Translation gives CASSRDRESTDTQYF.

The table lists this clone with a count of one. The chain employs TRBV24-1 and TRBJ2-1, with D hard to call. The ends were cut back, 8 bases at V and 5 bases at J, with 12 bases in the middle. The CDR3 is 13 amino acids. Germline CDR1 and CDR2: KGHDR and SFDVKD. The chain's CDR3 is CATKIGRHNEQFF. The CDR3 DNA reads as TGTGCCACCAAAATCGGCAGGCACAATGAGCAGTTCTTC.

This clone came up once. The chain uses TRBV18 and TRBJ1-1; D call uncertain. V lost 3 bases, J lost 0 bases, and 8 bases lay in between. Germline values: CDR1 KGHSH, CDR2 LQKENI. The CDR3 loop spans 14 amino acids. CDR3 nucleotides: TGTGCCAGCTCACCGCGACCTATGAACACTGAAGCTTTCTTT. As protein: CASSPRPMNTEAFF.

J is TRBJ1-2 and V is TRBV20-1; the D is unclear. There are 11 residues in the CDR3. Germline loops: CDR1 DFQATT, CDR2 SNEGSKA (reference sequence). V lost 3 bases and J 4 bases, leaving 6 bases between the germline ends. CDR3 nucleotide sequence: TGCAGTGCTAGGAGAATCTATGGCTACACCTTC. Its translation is CSARRIYGYTF.

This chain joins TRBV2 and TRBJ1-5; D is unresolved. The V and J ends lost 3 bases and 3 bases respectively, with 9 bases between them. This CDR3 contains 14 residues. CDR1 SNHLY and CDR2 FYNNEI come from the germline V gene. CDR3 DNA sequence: TGTGCCAGCAGTGATAGTACAGCCAATCAGCCCCAGCATTTT. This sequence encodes CASSDSTANQPQHF.

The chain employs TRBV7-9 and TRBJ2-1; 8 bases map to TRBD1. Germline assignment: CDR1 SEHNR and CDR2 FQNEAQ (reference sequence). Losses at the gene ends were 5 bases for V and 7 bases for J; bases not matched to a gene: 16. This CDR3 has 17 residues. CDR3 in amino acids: CASSPRQGAWSRNEQFF. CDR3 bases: TGTGCCAGCAGCCCTCGGCAGGGGGCATGGTCACGGAATGAGCAGTTCTTC.

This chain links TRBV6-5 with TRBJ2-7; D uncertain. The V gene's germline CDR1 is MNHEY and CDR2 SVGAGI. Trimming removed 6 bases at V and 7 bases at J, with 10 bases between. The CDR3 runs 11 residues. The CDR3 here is CASRIAWEQYF. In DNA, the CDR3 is TGTGCCAGCAGGATCGCTTGGGAGCAGTACTTC.